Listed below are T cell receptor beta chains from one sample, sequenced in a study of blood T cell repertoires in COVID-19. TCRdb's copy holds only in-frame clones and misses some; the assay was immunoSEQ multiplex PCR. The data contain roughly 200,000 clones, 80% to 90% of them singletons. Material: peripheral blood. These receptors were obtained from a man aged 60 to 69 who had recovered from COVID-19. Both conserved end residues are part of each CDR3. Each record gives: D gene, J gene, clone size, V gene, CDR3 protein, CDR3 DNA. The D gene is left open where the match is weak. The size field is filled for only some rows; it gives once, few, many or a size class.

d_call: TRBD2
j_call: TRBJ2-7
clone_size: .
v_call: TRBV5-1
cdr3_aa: CASSKEGGPPYEQYF
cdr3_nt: TGCGCCAGCAGCAAGGAGGGAGGGCCGCCCTACGAGCAGTACTTC

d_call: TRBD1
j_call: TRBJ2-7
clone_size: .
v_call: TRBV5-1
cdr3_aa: CASSATGTGLSEQYF
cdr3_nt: TGCGCCAGCAGCGCGACCGGGACAGGCCTATCCGAGCAGTACTTC

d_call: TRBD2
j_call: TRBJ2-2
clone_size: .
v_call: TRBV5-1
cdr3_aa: CASSLNSAGVTGELFF
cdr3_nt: TGCGCCAGCAGCTTAAACTCAGCGGGAGTCACCGGGGAGCTGTTTTTT

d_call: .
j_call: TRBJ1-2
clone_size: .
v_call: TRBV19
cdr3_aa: CASSIRGSSNYGYTF
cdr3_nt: TGTGCCAGTAGTATTCGCGGCAGCTCTAACTATGGCTACACCTTC

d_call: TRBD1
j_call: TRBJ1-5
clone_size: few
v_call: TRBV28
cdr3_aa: CASSHRPGTGGDYSNQPQHF
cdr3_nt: TGTGCCAGCAGTCACCGACCCGGGACAGGGGGCGATTATAGCAATCAGCCCCAGCATTTT

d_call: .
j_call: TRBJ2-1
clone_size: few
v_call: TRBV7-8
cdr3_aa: CASSLRVSRGKGASYNEQFF
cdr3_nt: TGTGCCAGCAGCTTAAGGGTCTCCCGGGGGAAGGGGGCCTCCTACAATGAGCAGTTCTTC

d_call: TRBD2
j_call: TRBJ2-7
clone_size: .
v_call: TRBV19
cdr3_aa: CASTGLAGGGSYEQYF
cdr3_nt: TGTGCCAGTACGGGACTAGCGGGAGGAGGGTCCTACGAGCAGTACTTC

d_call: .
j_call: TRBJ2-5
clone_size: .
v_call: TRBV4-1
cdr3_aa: CASSQDGRGEETQYF
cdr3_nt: TGCGCCAGCAGCCAAGATGGACGGGGAGAAGAGACCCAGTACTTC

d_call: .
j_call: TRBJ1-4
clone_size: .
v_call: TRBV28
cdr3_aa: CASTDGGGSEKLFF
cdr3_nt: TGTGCCAGCACCGACGGGGGGGGGTCCGAAAAACTGTTTTTT

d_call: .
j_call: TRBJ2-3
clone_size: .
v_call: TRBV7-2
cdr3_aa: CASSLGSSTDTQYF
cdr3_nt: TGTGCCAGCAGCTTGGGCAGTAGCACAGATACGCAGTATTTT

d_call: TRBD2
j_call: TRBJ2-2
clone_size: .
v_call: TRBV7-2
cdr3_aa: CASSPGGESAGELFF
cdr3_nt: TGTGCCAGCAGCCCCGGGGGGGAATCCGCCGGGGAGCTGTTTTTT